The 24 T cell receptor beta chains listed next were all sequenced from one sample in a study of blood T cell repertoires in COVID-19. Sequencing was performed with immunoSEQ multiplex PCR; in TCRdb, only in-frame clones are kept and a portion is missing. The sample gives around 58,000 clones, about 82% of which show up once; approximately 20% is in the top ten. The sequencing sample was made of peripheral blood. These receptors came from a human donor in a cohort sampled during active COVID-19.

This clone was observed a single time. V and J are TRBV30 and TRBJ2-3, with D hard to call. The V end was cut by 0 bases, the J end by 2 bases, with 6 bases between. This CDR3 has 13 amino acids. Germline loops: CDR1 GTSNPN, CDR2 SVGIG (reference sequence). As DNA, the CDR3 is TGTGCCTGGAGTGTACTATCCACAGATACGCAGTATTTT. Translating gives CAWSVLSTDTQYF.

This rearrangement joins TRBV21-1 to TRBJ2-1; the table's D call TRBD1 went unverified against the DNA. TRBV21-1 is assigned pseudogene status. The CDR3 consists of 17 residues. CDR3 sequence: CASSKRTQGKGLNEQFF. CDR3 bases: TGTGCCAGCAGCAAAAGGACCCAGGGGAAGGGATTGAATGAGCAGTTCTTC.

The chain recombines TRBV27 with TRBJ1-1; perhaps TRBD1 as D (5 bases). Germline CDR1 MNHEY, CDR2 SMNVEV (reference sequence). Trimming removed 8 bases from V and 1 base from J, with 14 bases in between. This CDR3 region has 14 residues. In DNA form, the CDR3 reads TGTGCCAGCTTCACAGGCGGGGCGAACACTGAAGCTTTCTTT. Protein sequence: CASFTGGANTEAFF.

The chain uses TRBV2 and TRBJ2-5; D not resolved. CDR3 size: 13 residues. Per germline, CDR1 SNHLY and CDR2 FYNNEI. With 5 bases removed from V and 7 bases from J, the gap between germline ends came to 14 bases. CDR3 DNA: TGTGCCAGCAGTCACGAGGTCCGGTGGACCCAGTACTTC. It specifies CASSHEVRWTQYF.

The chain uses TRBV21-1 and TRBJ2-7; TRBD1, the table's D call, was not compared with the DNA. TRBV21-1 is given as a pseudogene. CDR3 length: 19 residues. CDR3 residues: CASSKEGALRGTPYYEQYF. The CDR3 coding sequence is TGTGCCAGCAGCAAAGAAGGGGCGCTCAGGGGGACCCCTTACTACGAGCAGTACTTC.

V gene TRBV3-1 (or the pseudogene TRBV3-2) combines with J gene TRBJ2-1, with D possibly being TRBD2 (7 bases). V lost 1 base and J lost 4, with 26 bases in between. CDR1 and CDR2 from the germline V gene are LGHDT and YNNKEL (reference sequence). The CDR3 runs to 20 residues. This chain's CDR3 is CASSQVTGPMRGGEYNEQFF. The CDR3 DNA reads as TGTGCCAGCAGCCAAGTTACAGGGCCGATGAGGGGGGGGGAGTACAATGAGCAGTTCTTC.

The rearrangement uses TRBV6-2 or TRBV6-3 and TRBJ1-5, with D possibly TRBD1 on 5 matching bases. Looked up from germline, CDR1 is MNHEY and CDR2 is SVGEGT. The CDR3 loop spans 14 amino acids. The V and J ends lost 6 bases and 5 bases respectively, with 14 bases between them. The CDR3 sequence: CASSSRGGDQPQHF. In DNA form, the CDR3 reads TGTGCCAGCAGCTCTCGGGGAGGGGATCAGCCCCAGCATTTT.

This rearrangement joins TRBV3-1 (or the pseudogene TRBV3-2) to TRBJ1-6; D is unclear. The V gene's germline CDR1 is LGHDT and CDR2 YNNKEL (reference sequence). Trimming stripped 1 base from V and 6 bases from J, with 10 bases between. The CDR3 extends over 15 amino acids. CDR3 DNA: TGTGCCAGCAGCCAAGGCACACGGGGTAATTCACCCCTCCACTTT. Translation: CASSQGTRGNSPLHF.

V usage is TRBV19 and J usage is TRBJ1-2, with 8 bases identical to TRBD1. This CDR3 has 14 residues. The germline gives CDR1 LNHDA, CDR2 SQIVND (reference sequence). V was clipped by 6 bases and J by 5 bases; unmatched bases: 8. The CDR3 is CASRVTGGRYGYTF. CDR3 DNA: TGTGCCAGTAGGGTCACAGGGGGTCGGTATGGCTACACCTTC.

This clone has just one count. CDR3 residues: CASSYSPDTQYF. The DNA for the CDR3 is TGTGCCAGCAGCTATTCCCCAGATACGCAGTATTTT. The chain uses TRBV3-1 (or the pseudogene TRBV3-2) and TRBJ2-3; D is unclear. The CDR3 is 12 residues long. Germline loops: CDR1 LGHDT, CDR2 YNNKEL (reference sequence). The V gene lost 5 bases and the J gene lost 4 bases, with 7 bases spanning the gap.

The CDR3 spells CAIRLDRAYEQYF. CDR3 sequence (DNA): TGTGCCATCAGACTTGACAGAGCCTACGAGCAGTACTTC. The chain combines TRBV10-3 with TRBJ2-7, with TRBD1 as a possible D gene (5 bases). Germline CDR1 reads ENHRY; CDR2 reads SYGVKD. The V end lost 6 bases, the J end lost 2 bases, and 11 bases lay between the germline ends. This CDR3 spans 13 amino acids.

The CDR3 DNA sequence: TGTGCCAGCACTCCAGGGACAGGGGTCCACGAGCAGTACTTC. It yields the protein CASTPGTGVHEQYF. This chain links TRBV6-5 with TRBJ2-7; 10 nucleotides agree with TRBD1. Germline assignment: CDR1 MNHEY and CDR2 SVGAGI. CDR3 size: 14 residues. V lost 7 bases to trimming and J lost 5 bases; unmatched junction nucleotides: 8.

The J gene is TRBJ2-1, the V gene TRBV5-1; TRBD2 aligns across 11 bases. V dropped 7 bases and J dropped 5; count of bases not matched to a gene: 5. Germline-derived CDR1 and CDR2 are SGHRS and YFSETQ. CDR3 length: 14 residues. The CDR3 DNA reads TGCGCCAGCGAAACTAGCGGGGGACACAATGAGCAGTTCTTC. This translates into CASETSGGHNEQFF.

The table lists this clone with a count of one. The V and J genes are TRBV6-5 and TRBJ1-3; TRBD1 matches 7 bases. The CDR3 spans 15 residues. V shed 6 bases and J 3 bases; nucleotides not matched to a gene: 8. Germline V gene lookup returns CDR1 MNHEY and CDR2 SVGAGI. CDR3 nucleotides: TGTGCCAGCAGAAACAGGGGTCTGGTTGGAAACACCATATATTTT. Translating gives CASRNRGLVGNTIYF.

The rearrangement links TRBV11-2 to TRBJ2-4; 8 bases map to TRBD2. Looked up from germline, CDR1 is SGHAT and CDR2 is FQNNGV. The CDR3 extends over 15 amino acids. The junction had 10 bases not matched to a gene; V was cut back by 4 bases and J by 8 bases. The CDR3 DNA is TGTGCCAGCAGCTCCAGTCGGGGGGGAGGGTACATTCAGTACTTC. It translates to CASSSSRGGGYIQYF.

The chain couples TRBV7-9 to TRBJ2-3; TRBD2 agrees at 10 bases. J gave up 6 bases and V 3 bases, and 6 bases lay outside the gene matches. This CDR3 region has 15 residues. In germline, CDR1 is SEHNR, CDR2 FQNEAQ (reference sequence). The CDR3 spells CASSFVSGGDDTQYF. As DNA, the CDR3 is TGTGCCAGCAGCTTCGTCAGCGGGGGGGATGATACGCAGTATTTT.

This clone was seen once. This rearrangement joins TRBV7-8 to TRBJ2-3; 8 bases line up with TRBD2. Unmatched junction bases numbered 6, after V lost 1 base and J lost 6 bases. Germline lookup yields CDR1 SGHVS and CDR2 FQNEAQ. The CDR3 is made up of 15 amino acids. The CDR3 region is CASSLVGGAYDTQYF. The CDR3 DNA sequence: TGTGCCAGCAGCTTAGTCGGGGGGGCATACGATACGCAGTATTTT.

This chain links TRBV6-5 with TRBJ1-2; no reliable D call. Per the germline V gene, CDR1 is MNHEY and CDR2 is SVGAGI. This CDR3 is built from 15 residues. The V and J ends lost 4 bases and 0 bases respectively, with 12 bases between them. The CDR3 reads CASSSRFSSNYGYTF. In DNA, the CDR3 is TGTGCCAGCAGTTCCCGTTTTTCCTCTAACTATGGCTACACCTTC.

V and J are TRBV12-3 or TRBV12-4 and TRBJ1-2, with D tentatively TRBD1 (6 bases). The CDR3 runs 12 residues. With 5 bases removed from V and 8 bases from J, the gap between germline ends came to 12 bases. The DNA of the CDR3 is TGTGCCAGCAGTAGCCGACAGGTGGGCTACACCTTC. The encoded protein is CASSSRQVGYTF.

The chain uses TRBV7-9 and TRBJ2-1, with 8 bases matching TRBD2. This CDR3 spans 15 amino acids. V shed 1 base, J shed 4 bases, and the junction held 3 bases outside the gene matches. Germline CDR1 reads SEHNR; CDR2 reads FQNEAQ (reference sequence). For the CDR3, the DNA is TGTGCCAGCAGCTTAGTACGGGGGGGTTACAATGAGCAGTTCTTC. Protein product: CASSLVRGGYNEQFF.

The chain uses TRBV5-1 and TRBJ2-1; 8 nucleotides agree with TRBD2. The V and J ends lost 4 bases and 5 bases, in that order; junction bases with no gene match: 11. Per germline, CDR1 SGHRS and CDR2 YFSETQ. CDR3 length equals 16 residues. The CDR3 coding sequence is TGCGCCAGCAGCCCCACCTTAGCGGGGACCCACAATGAGCAGTTCTTC. Its protein product is CASSPTLAGTHNEQFF.

The rearrangement links TRBV5-1 to TRBJ2-7, with a tentative D call TRBD1 (5 bases). Germline CDR1 SGHRS, CDR2 YFSETQ. The CDR3 loop spans 13 amino acids. The germline V and J ends were trimmed by 5 bases and 6 bases, with 15 bases remaining between them. The CDR3 reads CASRLQEKGEQYF. CDR3 DNA sequence: TGCGCCAGCAGGTTACAGGAGAAGGGCGAGCAGTACTTC.

This clone was recorded once. This chain joins TRBV18 and TRBJ2-1; 9 nucleotides match TRBD2. This CDR3 comprises 16 residues. The germline V gene has CDR1 KGHSH and CDR2 LQKENI. The V gene end was trimmed by 1 base and the J gene end by 6 bases; junction bases not matched to a gene: 7. The CDR3 bases are TGTGCCAGCTCACCACGAGCGGGGGGCAGACCCAATGAGCAGTTCTTC. Protein sequence: CASSPRAGGRPNEQFF.

The chain uses TRBV25-1 and TRBJ1-1, with unresolved D. Per the germline V gene, CDR1 is MGHDK and CDR2 is SYGVNS. V shed 9 bases and J shed 5 bases, with 16 bases lying between them. This CDR3 has 13 residues. CDR3 nucleotides: TGTGCCAGGTTCGATACAGCCGAGACTGAAGCTTTCTTT. Residues: CARFDTAETEAFF.